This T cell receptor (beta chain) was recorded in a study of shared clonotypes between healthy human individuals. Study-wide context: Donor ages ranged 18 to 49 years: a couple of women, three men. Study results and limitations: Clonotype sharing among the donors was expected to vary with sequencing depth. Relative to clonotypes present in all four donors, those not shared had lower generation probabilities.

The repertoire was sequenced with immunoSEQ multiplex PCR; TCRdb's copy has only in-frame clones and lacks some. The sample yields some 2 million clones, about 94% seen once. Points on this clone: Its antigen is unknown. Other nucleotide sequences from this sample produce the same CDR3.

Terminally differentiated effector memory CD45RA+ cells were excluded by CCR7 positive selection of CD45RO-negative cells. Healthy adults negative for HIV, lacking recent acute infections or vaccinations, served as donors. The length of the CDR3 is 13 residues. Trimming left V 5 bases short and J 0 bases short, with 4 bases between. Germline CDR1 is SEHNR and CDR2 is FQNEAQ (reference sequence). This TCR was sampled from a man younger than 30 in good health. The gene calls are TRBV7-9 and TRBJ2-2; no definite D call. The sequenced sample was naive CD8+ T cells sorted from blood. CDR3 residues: CASSLPNTGELFF. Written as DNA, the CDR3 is TGTGCCAGCAGCCTACCGAACACCGGGGAGCTGTTTTTT.